This note documents a single T cell receptor (beta chain) sequence. cDNA came from 0.5 to 1 ug RNA primed by random hexamers. Via MiXCR, TCRdb re-called the immunoSEQ multiplex PCR reads, giving one row per CDR3 protein. This table holds approximately 190,000 distinct CDR3 sequences, nearly 95% found once. The sample originates from a study of CD8 T cells in Susac syndrome. The CDR3 is 14 residues long. In germline, CDR1 is SGHTA, CDR2 FQGNSA. V lost 3 bases to trimming and J lost 1 base, with 9 bases between them. The receptor comes from a human donor with multiple sclerosis. The sequenced sample consisted of CD4+ T cells from PBMCs. The rearrangement uses TRBV7-2 and TRBJ1-1; D is undetermined. The CDR3 coding sequence is TGTGCCAGCAGCTTCGGGCGAGGGAACACTGAAGCTTTCTTT. Residues: CASSFGRGNTEAFF.